This entry features one TCR beta chain sequence. The data belong to a study of shared T cell receptors in the human thymus. Germline assignment: CDR1 MNHNY and CDR2 SVGAGI (reference sequence). This CDR3 is 14 amino acids long. V gave up 5 bases and J gave up 7 bases, with 14 bases separating them. Using immunoSEQ multiplex PCR, the repertoire was profiled, and TCRdb retains in-frame clones only, with some absent. In the table there are hundreds of thousands of clones, roughly 74% of which are singletons. The same sample was also studied in work on human thymus T cells. That paper notes: The authors found apparently biased V and J gene usage in thymic and blood repertoires. Unrelated individuals had highly overlapping thymic repertoires, as reported in related research.

This clonotype originated in a boy younger than two with a congenital heart defect. The rearrangement links TRBV6-6 to TRBJ1-4, with D possibly being TRBD1 (5 bases). The source material was thymocytes. CDR3 sequence: CASSRRQRTEKLFF. Written as DNA, the CDR3 is TGTGCCAGCAGTCGGAGACAGAGGACTGAAAAACTGTTTTTT.